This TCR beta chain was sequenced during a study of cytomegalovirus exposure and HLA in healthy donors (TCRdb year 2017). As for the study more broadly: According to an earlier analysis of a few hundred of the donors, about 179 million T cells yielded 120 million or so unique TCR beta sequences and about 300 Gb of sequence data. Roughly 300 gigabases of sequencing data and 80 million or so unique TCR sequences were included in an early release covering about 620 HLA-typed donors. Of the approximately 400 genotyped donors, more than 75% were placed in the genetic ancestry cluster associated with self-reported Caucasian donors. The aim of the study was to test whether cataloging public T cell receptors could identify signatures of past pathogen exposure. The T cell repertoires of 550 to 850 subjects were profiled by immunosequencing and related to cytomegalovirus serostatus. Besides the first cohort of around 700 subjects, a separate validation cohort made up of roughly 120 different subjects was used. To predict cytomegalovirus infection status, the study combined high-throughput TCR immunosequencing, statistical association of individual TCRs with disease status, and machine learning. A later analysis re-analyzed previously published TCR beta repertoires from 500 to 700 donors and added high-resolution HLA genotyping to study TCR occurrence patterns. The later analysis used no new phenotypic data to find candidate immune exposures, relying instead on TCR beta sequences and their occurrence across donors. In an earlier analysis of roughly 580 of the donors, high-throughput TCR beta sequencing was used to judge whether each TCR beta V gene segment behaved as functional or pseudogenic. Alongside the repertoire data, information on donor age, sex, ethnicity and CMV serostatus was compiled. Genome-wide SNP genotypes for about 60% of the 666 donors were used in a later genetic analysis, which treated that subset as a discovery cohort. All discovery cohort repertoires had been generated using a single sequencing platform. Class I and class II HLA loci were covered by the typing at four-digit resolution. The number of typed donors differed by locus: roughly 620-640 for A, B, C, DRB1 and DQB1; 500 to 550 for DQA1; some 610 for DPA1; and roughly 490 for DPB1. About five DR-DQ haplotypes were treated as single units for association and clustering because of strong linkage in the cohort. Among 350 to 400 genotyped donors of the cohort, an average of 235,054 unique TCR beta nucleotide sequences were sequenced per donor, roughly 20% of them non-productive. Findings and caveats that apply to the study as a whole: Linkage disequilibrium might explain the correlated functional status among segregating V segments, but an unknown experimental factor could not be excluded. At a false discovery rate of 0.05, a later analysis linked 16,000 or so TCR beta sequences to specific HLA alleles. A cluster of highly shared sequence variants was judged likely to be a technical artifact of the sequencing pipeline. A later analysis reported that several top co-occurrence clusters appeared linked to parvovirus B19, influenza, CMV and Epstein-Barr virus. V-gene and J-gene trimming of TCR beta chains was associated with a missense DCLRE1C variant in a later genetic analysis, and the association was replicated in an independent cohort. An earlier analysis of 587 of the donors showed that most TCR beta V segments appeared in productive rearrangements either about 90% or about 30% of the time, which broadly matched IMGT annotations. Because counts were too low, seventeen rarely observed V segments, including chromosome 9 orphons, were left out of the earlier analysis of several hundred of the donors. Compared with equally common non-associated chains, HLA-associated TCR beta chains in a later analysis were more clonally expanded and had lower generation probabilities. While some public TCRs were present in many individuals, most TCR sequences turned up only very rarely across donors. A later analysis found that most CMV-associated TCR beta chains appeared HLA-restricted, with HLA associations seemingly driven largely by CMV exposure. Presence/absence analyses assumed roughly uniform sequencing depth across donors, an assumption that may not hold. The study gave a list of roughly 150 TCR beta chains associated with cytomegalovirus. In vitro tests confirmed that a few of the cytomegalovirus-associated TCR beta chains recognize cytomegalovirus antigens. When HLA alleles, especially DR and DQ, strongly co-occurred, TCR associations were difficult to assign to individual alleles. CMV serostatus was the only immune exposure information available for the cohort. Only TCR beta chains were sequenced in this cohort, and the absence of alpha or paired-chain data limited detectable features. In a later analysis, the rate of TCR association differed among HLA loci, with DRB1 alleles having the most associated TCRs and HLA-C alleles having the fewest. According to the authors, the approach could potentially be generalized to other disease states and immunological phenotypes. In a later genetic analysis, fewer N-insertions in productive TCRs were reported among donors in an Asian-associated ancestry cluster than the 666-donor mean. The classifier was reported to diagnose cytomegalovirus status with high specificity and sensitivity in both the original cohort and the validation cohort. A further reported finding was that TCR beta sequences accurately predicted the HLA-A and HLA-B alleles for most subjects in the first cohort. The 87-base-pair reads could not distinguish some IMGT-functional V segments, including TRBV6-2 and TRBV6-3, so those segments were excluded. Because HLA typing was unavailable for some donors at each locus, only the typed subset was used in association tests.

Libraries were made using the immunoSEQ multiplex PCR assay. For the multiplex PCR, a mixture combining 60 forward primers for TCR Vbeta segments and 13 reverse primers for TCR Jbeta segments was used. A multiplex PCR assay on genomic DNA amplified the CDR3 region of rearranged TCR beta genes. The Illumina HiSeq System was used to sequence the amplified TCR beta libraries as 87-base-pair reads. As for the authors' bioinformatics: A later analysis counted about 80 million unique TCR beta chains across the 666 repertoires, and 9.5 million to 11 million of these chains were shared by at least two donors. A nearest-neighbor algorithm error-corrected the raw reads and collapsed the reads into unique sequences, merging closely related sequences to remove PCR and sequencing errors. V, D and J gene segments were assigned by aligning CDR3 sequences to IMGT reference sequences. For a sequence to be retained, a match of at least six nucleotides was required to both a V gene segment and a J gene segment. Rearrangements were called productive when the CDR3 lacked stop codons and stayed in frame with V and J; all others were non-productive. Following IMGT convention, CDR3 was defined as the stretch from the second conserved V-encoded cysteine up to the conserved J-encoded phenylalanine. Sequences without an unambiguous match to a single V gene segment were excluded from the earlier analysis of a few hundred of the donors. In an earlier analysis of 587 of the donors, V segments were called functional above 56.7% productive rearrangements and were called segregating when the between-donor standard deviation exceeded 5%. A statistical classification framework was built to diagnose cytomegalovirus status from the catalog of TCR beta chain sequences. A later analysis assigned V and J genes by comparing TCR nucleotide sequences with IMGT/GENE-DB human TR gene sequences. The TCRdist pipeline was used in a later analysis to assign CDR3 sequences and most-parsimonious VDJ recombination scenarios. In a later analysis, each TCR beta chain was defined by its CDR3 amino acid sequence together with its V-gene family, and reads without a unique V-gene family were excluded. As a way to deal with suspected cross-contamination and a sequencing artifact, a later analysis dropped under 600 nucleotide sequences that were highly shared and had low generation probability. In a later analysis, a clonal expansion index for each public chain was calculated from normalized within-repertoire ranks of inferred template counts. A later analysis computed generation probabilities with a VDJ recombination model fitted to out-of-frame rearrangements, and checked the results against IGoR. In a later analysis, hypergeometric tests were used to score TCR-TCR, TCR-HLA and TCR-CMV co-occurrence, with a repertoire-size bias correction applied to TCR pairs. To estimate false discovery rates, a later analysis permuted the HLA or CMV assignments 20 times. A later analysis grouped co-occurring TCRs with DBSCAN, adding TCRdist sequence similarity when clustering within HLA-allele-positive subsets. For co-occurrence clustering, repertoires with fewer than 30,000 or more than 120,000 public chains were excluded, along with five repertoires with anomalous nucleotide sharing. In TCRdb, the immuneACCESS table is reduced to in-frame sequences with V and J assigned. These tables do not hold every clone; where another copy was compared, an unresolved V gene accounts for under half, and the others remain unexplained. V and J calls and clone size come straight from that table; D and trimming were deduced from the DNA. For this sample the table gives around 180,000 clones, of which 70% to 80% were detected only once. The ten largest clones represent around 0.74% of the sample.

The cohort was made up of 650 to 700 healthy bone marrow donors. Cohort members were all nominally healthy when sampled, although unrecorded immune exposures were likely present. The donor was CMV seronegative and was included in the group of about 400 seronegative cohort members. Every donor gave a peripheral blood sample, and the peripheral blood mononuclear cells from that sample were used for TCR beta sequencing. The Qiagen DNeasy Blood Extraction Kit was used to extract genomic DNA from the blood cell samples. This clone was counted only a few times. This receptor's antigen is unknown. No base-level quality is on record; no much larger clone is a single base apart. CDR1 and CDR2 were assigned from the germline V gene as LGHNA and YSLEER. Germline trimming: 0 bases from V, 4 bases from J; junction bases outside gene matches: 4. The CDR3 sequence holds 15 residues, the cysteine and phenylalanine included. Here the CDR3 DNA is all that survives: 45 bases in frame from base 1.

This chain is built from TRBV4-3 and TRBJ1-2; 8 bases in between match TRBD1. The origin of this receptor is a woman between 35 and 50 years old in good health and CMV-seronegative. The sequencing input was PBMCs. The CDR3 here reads CASSQDGQGGYGYTF. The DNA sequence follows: TGCGCCAGCAGCCAAGATGGACAGGGCGGCTATGGCTACACCTTC.